A single T cell receptor beta chain is shown here with its context. This record belongs to a study of T cells in tuberculosis. Study in general: This South African cohort compared adolescents with or without latent tuberculosis against adults with active tuberculosis.

Clones were sequenced by immunoSEQ multiplex PCR, and TCRdb holds only the in-frame ones, with some missing. The sample has tens of thousands of clones; just under 95% are singletons. CDR1 MNHEY and CDR2 SMNVEV come from the germline V gene (reference sequence). CDR3 length: 19 amino acids. V lost 6 bases to trimming and J lost 4 bases; unmatched junction nucleotides: 22. Unsorted cryopreserved PBMC were sequenced, averaging about 100,000 T cells per clinical donor. This chain connects TRBV27 to TRBJ1-2, with 8 bases lining up with TRBD1. The clonotype was recovered from a donor between 10 and 35 years old with latent tuberculosis or without tuberculosis infection. Some clones in this sample may be carry-over from other donors' samples. Specimen: PBMCs. CDR3 in amino acids: CASRGLRFDAGQGSYGYTF. The CDR3 DNA sequence: TGTGCCAGCAGAGGATTGAGGTTTGACGCCGGACAGGGTAGCTATGGCTACACCTTC.